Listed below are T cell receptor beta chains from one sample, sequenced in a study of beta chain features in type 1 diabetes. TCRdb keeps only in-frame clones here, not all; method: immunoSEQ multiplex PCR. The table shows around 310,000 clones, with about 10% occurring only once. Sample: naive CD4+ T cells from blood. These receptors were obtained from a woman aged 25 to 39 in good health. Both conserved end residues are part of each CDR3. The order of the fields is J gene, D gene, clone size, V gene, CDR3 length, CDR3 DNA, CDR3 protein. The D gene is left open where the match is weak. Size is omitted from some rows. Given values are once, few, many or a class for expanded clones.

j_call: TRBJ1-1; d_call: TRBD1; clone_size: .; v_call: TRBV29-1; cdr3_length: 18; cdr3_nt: TGCAGCGTTGGCCCCCGGTCCGGGACAGGGACATTGAACACTGAAGCTTTCTTT; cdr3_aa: CSVGPRSGTGTLNTEAFF
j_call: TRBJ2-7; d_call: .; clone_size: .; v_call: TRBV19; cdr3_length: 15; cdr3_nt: TGTGCCAGTAGTATATTGTTCGGACAGACCTACGAGCAGTACTTC; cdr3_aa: CASSILFGQTYEQYF
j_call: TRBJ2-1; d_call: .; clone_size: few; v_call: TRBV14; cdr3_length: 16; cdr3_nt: TGTGCCAGCAGCCTCTCAGGGCGTGGCTCCTACAATGAGCAGTTCTTC; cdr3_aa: CASSLSGRGSYNEQFF
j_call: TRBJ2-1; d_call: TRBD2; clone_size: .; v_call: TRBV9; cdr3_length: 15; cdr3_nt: TGTGCCAGCAGCAGCGGACTAGCGGGAGTTGGTGATGCGTTCTTC; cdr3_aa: CASSSGLAGVGDAFF
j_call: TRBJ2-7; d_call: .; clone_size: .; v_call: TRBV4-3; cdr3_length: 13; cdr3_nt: TGCGCCAGCAGCCCTATGAGCAGGGACGAGCAGTACTTC; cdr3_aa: CASSPMSRDEQYF
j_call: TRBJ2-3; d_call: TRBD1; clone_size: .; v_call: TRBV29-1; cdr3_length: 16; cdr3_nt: TGCAGCGTTGAAGGAGCTCCAGGGGGAGCCACAGATACGCAGTATTTT; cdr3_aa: CSVEGAPGGATDTQYF
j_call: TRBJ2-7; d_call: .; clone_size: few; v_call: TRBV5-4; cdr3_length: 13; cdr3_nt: TGTGCCAGCAGCTTGAGCGGAGCCTACGAGCAGTACTTC; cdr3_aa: CASSLSGAYEQYF
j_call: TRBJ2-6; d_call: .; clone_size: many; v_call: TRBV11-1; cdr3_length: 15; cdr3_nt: TGTGCCAGCAGCCCGTCCAGCTCTGGGGCCAACGTCCTGACTTTC; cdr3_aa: CASSPSSSGANVLTF
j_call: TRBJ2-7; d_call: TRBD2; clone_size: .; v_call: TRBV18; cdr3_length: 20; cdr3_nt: TGTGCCAGCTCACCATCCGACAGGACTAGCGGGAGGGCCGGTTCCTACGAGCAGTACTTC; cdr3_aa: CASSPSDRTSGRAGSYEQYF
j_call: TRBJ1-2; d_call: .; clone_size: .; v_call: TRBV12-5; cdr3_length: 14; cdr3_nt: TGTGCTAGTGGTGCCGACAGTCCTCTCAGCGGCTACACCTTC; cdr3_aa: CASGADSPLSGYTF
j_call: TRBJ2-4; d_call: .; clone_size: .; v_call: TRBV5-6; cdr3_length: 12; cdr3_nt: TGTGCCAGCAGCTTGGCCGTCGGTCGTCAGTACTTC; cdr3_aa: CASSLAVGRQYF
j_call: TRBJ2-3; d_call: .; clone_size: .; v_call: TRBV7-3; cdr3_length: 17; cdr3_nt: TGTGCCAGCAGCTTACTCGGCAGGGGAACTAGGACAGATACGCAGTATTTT; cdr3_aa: CASSLLGRGTRTDTQYF
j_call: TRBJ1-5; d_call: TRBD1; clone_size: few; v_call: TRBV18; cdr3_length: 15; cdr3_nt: TGTGCCAGCTCATCGGGACAGGGGGTAAGTCAGCCCCAGCATTTT; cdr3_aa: CASSSGQGVSQPQHF
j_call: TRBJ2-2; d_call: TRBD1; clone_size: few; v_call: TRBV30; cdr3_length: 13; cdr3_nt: TGTGCCTGGAGTCGACAGGGGGTCGGGGAGCTGTTTTTT; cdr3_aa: CAWSRQGVGELFF
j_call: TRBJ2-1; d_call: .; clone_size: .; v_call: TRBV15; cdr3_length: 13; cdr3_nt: TGTGCCACCAGCATTTGGCAGAACAATGAGCAGTTCTTC; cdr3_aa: CATSIWQNNEQFF
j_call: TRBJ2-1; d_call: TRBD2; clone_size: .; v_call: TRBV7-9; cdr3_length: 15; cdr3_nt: TGTGCCAGCAGCCCTTGGACTAGCGGGAACAATGAGCAGTTCTTC; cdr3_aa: CASSPWTSGNNEQFF
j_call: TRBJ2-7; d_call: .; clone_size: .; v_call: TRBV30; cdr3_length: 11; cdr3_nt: TGTGCCTGGAGCCGGAGCTACGAGCAGTACTTC; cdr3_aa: CAWSRSYEQYF
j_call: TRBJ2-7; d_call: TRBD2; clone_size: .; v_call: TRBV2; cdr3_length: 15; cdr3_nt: TGTGCCAGCAGTGGACGACTAGCGGGAACCTACGAGCAGTACTTC; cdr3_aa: CASSGRLAGTYEQYF
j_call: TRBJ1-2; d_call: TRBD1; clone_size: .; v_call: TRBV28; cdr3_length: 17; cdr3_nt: TGTGCCAGCAGTACACCCCTGGGACAGGGTGGGGATGTCGGCTACACCTTC; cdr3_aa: CASSTPLGQGGDVGYTF
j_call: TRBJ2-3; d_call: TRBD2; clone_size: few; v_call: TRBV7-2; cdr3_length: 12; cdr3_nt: TGTGCCAGCAGCTCGCCCGGGACTAGCGTCTCTTTT; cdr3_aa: CASSSPGTSVSF
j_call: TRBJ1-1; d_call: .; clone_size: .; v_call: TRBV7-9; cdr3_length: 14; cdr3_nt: TGTGCCAGCAGCCTCTCGACGGGGAACACTGAAGCTTTCTTT; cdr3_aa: CASSLSTGNTEAFF
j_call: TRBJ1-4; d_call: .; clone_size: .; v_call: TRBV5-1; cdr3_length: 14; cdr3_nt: TGCGCCAGCAGCTACACAGGGATTGGGGAAAAACTGTTTTTT; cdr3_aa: CASSYTGIGEKLFF
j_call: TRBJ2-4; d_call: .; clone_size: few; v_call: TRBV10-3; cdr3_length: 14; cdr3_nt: TGTGCCATCAGCGCCGGGGTAGCCAAAAACATTCAGTACTTC; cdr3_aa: CAISAGVAKNIQYF
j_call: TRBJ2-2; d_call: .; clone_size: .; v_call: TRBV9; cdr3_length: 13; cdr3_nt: TGTGCCAGCAGCGCGGCAGGGGCCGGGGAGCTGTTTTTT; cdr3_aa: CASSAAGAGELFF
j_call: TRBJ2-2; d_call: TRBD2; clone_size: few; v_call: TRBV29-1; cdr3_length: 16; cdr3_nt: TGCAGCGTGGCTCGAATAGGGACTAGCGACCCCGGGGAGCTGTTTTTT; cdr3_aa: CSVARIGTSDPGELFF
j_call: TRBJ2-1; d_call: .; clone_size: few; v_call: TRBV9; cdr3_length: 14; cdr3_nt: TGTGCCAGCAGCCCCGAGGACAGCTACAATGAGCAGTTCTTC; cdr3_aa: CASSPEDSYNEQFF
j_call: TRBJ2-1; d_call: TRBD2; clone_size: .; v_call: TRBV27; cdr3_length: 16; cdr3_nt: TGTGCCAGCAGCACGACTAGCGGGAGCTCCTACAATGAGCAGTTCTTC; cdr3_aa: CASSTTSGSSYNEQFF
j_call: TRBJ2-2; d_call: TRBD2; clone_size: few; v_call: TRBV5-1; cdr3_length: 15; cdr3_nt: TGCGCCAGCAGCTCCAATAGCGGGCCCACCGGGGAGCTGTTTTTT; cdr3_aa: CASSSNSGPTGELFF
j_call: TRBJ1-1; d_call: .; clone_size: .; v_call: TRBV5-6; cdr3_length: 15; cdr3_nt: TGTGCCAGCAGCAAGGGAGTCGGGGGGGAGACTGAAGCTTTCTTT; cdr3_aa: CASSKGVGGETEAFF